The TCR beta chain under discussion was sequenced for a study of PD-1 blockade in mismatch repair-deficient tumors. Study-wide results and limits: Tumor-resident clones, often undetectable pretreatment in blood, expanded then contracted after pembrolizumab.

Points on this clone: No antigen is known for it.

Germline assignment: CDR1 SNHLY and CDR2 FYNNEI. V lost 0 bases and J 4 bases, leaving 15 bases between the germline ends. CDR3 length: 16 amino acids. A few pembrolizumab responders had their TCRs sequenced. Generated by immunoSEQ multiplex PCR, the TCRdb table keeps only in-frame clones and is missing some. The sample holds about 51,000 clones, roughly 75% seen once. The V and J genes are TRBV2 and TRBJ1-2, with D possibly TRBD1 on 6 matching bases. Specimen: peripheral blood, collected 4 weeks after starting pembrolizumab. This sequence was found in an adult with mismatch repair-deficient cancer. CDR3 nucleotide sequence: TGTGCCAGCAGTGAAGCGTTACAGGGTGGGGTCTATGGCTACACCTTC. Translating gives CASSEALQGGVYGYTF. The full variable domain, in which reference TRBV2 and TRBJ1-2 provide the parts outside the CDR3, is EPEVTQTPSHQVTQMGQEVILRCVPISNHLYFYWYRQILGQKVEFLVSFYNNEISEKSEIFDDQFSVERPDGSNFTLKIRSTKLEDSAMYFCASSEALQGGVYGYTFGSGTRLTVV.